The entry below gives a single TCR beta chain sequence along with its context. Its antigen is currently unknown. The data stem from a study of OX40 agonist ivuxolimab in advanced cancers. Study-level information: The study treated patients with ivuxolimab, an agonistic anti-OX40 (CD134) antibody. Broader study findings: No antigen was identified for the clonally expanded peripheral T cells. Dose levels from 0.1 to 3.0 mg/kg saw CD4+ and CD8+ blood T cells expand clonally by week 6.

Between the trimmed V and J ends, which lost 0 bases and 0 bases, there was a span of 10 bases. Germline CDR1 reads SGDLS; CDR2 reads YYNGEE. CDR3 length: 16 residues. Assay: immunoSEQ multiplex PCR; the TCRdb copy retains only in-frame clones and omits some. The table records about 48,000 clones, around nine tenths of them present only once. The chain links TRBV9 to TRBJ2-1, with a weak D call TRBD2 (6 bases). The receptor was derived from an adult with an advanced solid tumor such as melanoma, head and neck, liver or kidney cancer. The sequencing used CD4+ or CD8+ T cells sorted from blood, collected in a trial of the OX40 agonist ivuxolimab. As DNA, the CDR3 is TGTGCCAGCAGCGTAGGGGGCGGGGCCTCCTACAATGAGCAGTTCTTC. It is translated as CASSVGGGASYNEQFF.